This T cell receptor beta chain comes out of a study of early T cells in non-severe SARS-CoV-2 infection. Whole-study context: Unpaired chains resulted from sequencing bulk RNA of unsorted whole blood. Study outcomes and limitations: In VDJdb matching, anti-spike CD8 responses were favored while private and CD4 specificities went missing.

Unique molecular identifiers were attached to individual cDNA molecules. TCRdb reprocessed the 5' RACE reads with MiXCR, giving one entry per CDR3 protein. Of tens of thousands of distinct CDR3 sequences in the sample, over 5% were seen once. The germline V gene has CDR1 LGHNA and CDR2 YSLEER. The CDR3 consists of 17 residues. Trimming pared 1 base from V and 2 bases from J, leaving 14 bases between. About this clonotype itself: Its antigen is as yet unknown.

The sequencing sample was made of whole blood. J is TRBJ1-4 and V is TRBV4-3; D is possibly TRBD1 (6 bases). This receptor was identified in an adult who was a healthcare worker with PCR-confirmed SARS-CoV-2 infection or an uninfected control (not recorded which). The CDR3: CASSQALQGHTNEKLFF. CDR3 nucleotide sequence: TGCGCCAGCAGCCAAGCTCTCCAGGGGCACACTAATGAAAAACTGTTTTTT.